The 27 T cell receptor beta chains reported below all come from one sample, sequenced in a study of human T cells and chemical hapten exposure. Time point meaning: patch test 2, 6 weeks after DPC sensitization. Described treatment: therapeutic diphenylcyclopropenone sensitization with weekly scalp DPC. A single record per CDR3 protein comes from TCRdb applying MiXCR to the RACE reads. This sample has some 89,000 distinct CDR3 sequences, with roughly 10% found just once. The source was whole blood, collected in connection with sensitization to the hapten diphenylcyclopropenone (DPC). The origin of the receptors is a woman younger than 45 with alopecia areata. Some clones in this sample may be carry-over from other donors' samples.

This clonotype was found many times. This chain connects TRBV10-3 to TRBJ2-7; D is possibly TRBD1 (5 bases). Germline-derived CDR1 and CDR2 are ENHRY and SYGVKD. V lost 8 bases and J 5 bases, leaving 13 bases between the germline ends. CDR3 length: 12 amino acids. CDR3 protein: CAIALQGDEQYF. CDR3 nucleotides: TGTGCCATCGCCCTGCAGGGCGACGAGCAGTACTTC.

The chain carries TRBV12-3 or TRBV12-4 and TRBJ1-6; TRBD1 aligns across 7 bases. The V gene end was trimmed by 3 bases and the J gene end by 6 bases; junction bases not matched to a gene: 8. CDR3 length equals 16 residues. DNA for the CDR3: TGTGCCAGCAGTTTCACCCCCGGGACAGCTAATTCACCCCTCCACTTT. This translates into CASSFTPGTANSPLHF.

The V and J genes are TRBV18 and TRBJ1-1; TRBD1 aligns across 9 bases. Per germline, CDR1 KGHSH and CDR2 LQKENI. V lost 3 bases to trimming and J lost 3 bases; unmatched junction nucleotides: 5. The CDR3 covers 15 residues. The chain's CDR3 is CASSPGQGGDTEAFF. In DNA, the CDR3 is TGTGCCAGCTCACCGGGACAGGGAGGGGACACTGAAGCTTTCTTT.

This clonotype came up many times. The rearrangement uses TRBV12-3 or TRBV12-4 and TRBJ2-5; 9 positions match TRBD2. The CDR3 is 16 amino acids. After removal of 6 bases from V and 5 bases from J, the junction contained 13 bases not matched to a gene. The CDR3 DNA is TGTGCCAGCAGCCGTCCCGGGACTAGCTTGCCGGAGACCCAGTACTTC. This gives the protein CASSRPGTSLPETQYF.

Many counts were recorded for this clonotype. This chain joins TRBV7-6 and TRBJ2-5; tentative D call: TRBD1 (6 bases). Between the trimmed V and J ends, which lost 5 bases and 4 bases, there was a span of 14 bases. CDR3 length equals 14 residues. Germline assignment: CDR1 SGHVS and CDR2 FNYEAQ. CDR3 coding DNA: TGTGCCAGCAGCCTGGGGGCCGTCCGAGAGACCCAGTACTTC. As protein: CASSLGAVRETQYF.

This clonotype was seen at least ten times. The chain carries TRBV30 and TRBJ1-4; a possible D gene is TRBD1 (6 bases). Germline CDR1 GTSNPN, CDR2 SVGIG (reference sequence). Trimming removed 5 bases from V and 0 bases from J, with 10 bases in between. The CDR3 loop spans 14 amino acids. As DNA, the CDR3 is TGTGCCTGGGGTCAGGGGACAACTAATGAAAAACTGTTTTTT. Its translation: CAWGQGTTNEKLFF.

In this sample, this clonotype turned up a few times. V gene TRBV6-2 or TRBV6-3 combines with J gene TRBJ1-2; D not resolved. The CDR3 has 13 residues. Trimming left V 9 bases short and J 2 bases short, with 13 bases between. CDR1 is MNHEY, CDR2 SVGEGT, per germline. The DNA for the CDR3 is TGTGCCAGTGCAGACTGGGAGAACTATGGCTACACCTTC. As protein: CASADWENYGYTF.

Ten or more counts support this clonotype. The CDR3 coding sequence is TGTGCCAGCAGCGTGGGAGGTAGGGCTCAGGAGACCCAGTACTTC. Protein product: CASSVGGRAQETQYF. The chain employs TRBV9 and TRBJ2-5, with D perhaps matching TRBD2 (6 bases). Germline V gene lookup returns CDR1 SGDLS and CDR2 YYNGEE. Trimming took off 2 bases at V and 5 bases at J, with 16 bases between the two ends. This CDR3 has 15 residues.

This clonotype was picked up a small number of times. The chain is built from TRBV5-1 and TRBJ2-3; 12 bases are shared with TRBD2. This CDR3 spans 16 amino acids. Germline CDR1 reads SGHRS; CDR2 reads YFSETQ. V was pared by 4 bases and J by 2 bases, with 5 bases of the junction left unmatched. The CDR3 DNA is TGCGCCAGCAGCCGGGGACTAGCGGGCCTCACAGATACGCAGTATTTT. This sequence encodes CASSRGLAGLTDTQYF.

This clonotype was seen more than once but under ten times. This rearrangement joins TRBV4-2 to TRBJ2-7; 9 bases align to TRBD2. Germline lookup yields CDR1 LGHNA and CDR2 YNFKEQ. The CDR3 covers 15 residues. Trimming removed 1 base from V and 2 bases from J; junction bases left unmatched: 3. The CDR3 DNA sequence: TGTGCCAGCAGCCAAGCGACTAGCGGACCCTACGAGCAGTACTTC. It translates to CASSQATSGPYEQYF.

This clonotype was counted once. A much larger clone differs from this one at a single base, so this may be a read error. The chain joins TRBV27 to TRBJ1-2; D is ambiguous. V gave up 1 base and J gave up 3 bases, with 12 bases separating them. The CDR3 is made up of 15 amino acids. Looked up from germline, CDR1 is MNHEY and CDR2 is SMNVEV (reference sequence). The CDR3 here is CASSLLSTLYYGYTF. CDR3 nucleotide sequence: TGTGCCAGCAGTTTATTGAGTACGCTTTACTATGGCTACACCTTC.

This clonotype was recorded many times. The rearrangement links TRBV29-1 to TRBJ1-5, with D unresolved. The V gene's germline CDR1 is SQVTM and CDR2 ANQGSEA. Trimming left V 5 bases short and J 2 bases short, with 7 bases between. The CDR3 has 12 amino acids. The CDR3 loop is CSVTVGNQPQHF. CDR3 bases: TGCAGCGTTACGGTTGGCAATCAGCCCCAGCATTTT. Full variable domain (remainder filled in from reference TRBV29-1 and TRBJ1-5): SAVISQKPSRDICQRGTSLTIQCQVDSQVTMMFWYRQQPGQSLTLIATANQGSEATYESGFVIDKFPISRPNLTFSTLTVSNMSPEDSSIYLCSVTVGNQPQHFGDGTRLSIL.

This clonotype was seen ten or more times. The chain has TRBV29-1 and TRBJ2-1; 9 bases line up with TRBD2. The J segment lost 5 bases and the V segment lost 2 bases, leaving 13 bases of the junction unmatched. Germline V gene lookup returns CDR1 SQVTM and CDR2 ANQGSEA. The CDR3 totals 17 residues. The CDR3 DNA is TGCAGCGTTGAAACGGCCCCGTGGAGCGGGAGGAACAATGAGCAGTTCTTC. This gives the protein CSVETAPWSGRNNEQFF.

This clonotype was detected ten times or more. The chain is built from TRBV18 and TRBJ2-4; D possibly corresponds to TRBD2 (6 bases). Trimming cost V 5 bases and J 8 bases, with 19 bases left between them. CDR1 and CDR2 from the germline V gene are KGHSH and LQKENI. This CDR3 is built from 15 residues. As DNA, the CDR3 is TGTGCCAGCTCAGAATGGGGGGTCGAGGCGGACATTCAGTACTTC. This translates into CASSEWGVEADIQYF.

The chain recombines TRBV5-1 with TRBJ2-3, with 9 bases matching TRBD2. Per germline, CDR1 SGHRS and CDR2 YFSETQ. This CDR3 region has 15 residues. Trimming at V came to 4 bases and at J to 6 bases, leaving 9 bases not matched to a gene. The CDR3 protein is CASSTFSGRIDTQYF. As DNA, the CDR3 is TGCGCCAGCAGCACCTTTAGCGGGAGAATTGATACGCAGTATTTT.

This clonotype was detected ten times or more. V usage is TRBV18 and J usage is TRBJ1-1; possible D gene TRBD1, 6 bases. Trimming took 6 bases from V and 4 from J, leaving 15 bases between them. The germline gives CDR1 KGHSH, CDR2 LQKENI. This CDR3 is 14 amino acids long. For the CDR3, the DNA is TGTGCCAGCTCTAGGCGGGGGGCGCCCACTGAAGCTTTCTTT. Protein sequence: CASSRRGAPTEAFF.

In this sample, this clonotype turned up many times. The chain couples TRBV5-1 to TRBJ1-5; D unresolved. V shed 0 bases and J shed 3 bases, with 7 bases lying between them. This CDR3 contains 14 residues. CDR1 SGHRS and CDR2 YFSETQ come from the germline V gene. The CDR3 DNA is TGCGCCAGCAGCTTGGGTGGGCCCAATCAGCCCCAGCATTTT. It translates to CASSLGGPNQPQHF.

This clonotype occurred many times. This chain joins TRBV5-1 and TRBJ2-1; 16 bases fit TRBD2. V was clipped by 4 bases and J by 6 bases; unmatched bases: 7. CDR1 and CDR2 (germline): SGHRS, YFSETQ. The CDR3 loop spans 17 amino acids. CDR3 sequence: CASSLGLAGGWGNEQFF. CDR3 nucleotides: TGCGCCAGCAGCCTGGGACTAGCGGGAGGGTGGGGCAATGAGCAGTTCTTC.

This chain links TRBV21-1 with TRBJ2-3; TRBD2, the table's D call, was not compared with the DNA. TRBV21-1 corresponds to a pseudogene. This CDR3 is built from 19 residues. CDR3 sequence: CASSSNLGTSTLGPDTQYF. The CDR3 nucleotides are TGTGCCAGCAGCTCCAATCTCGGGACTAGCACACTGGGGCCAGATACGCAGTATTTT.

The rearrangement joins TRBV20-1 to TRBJ1-1; weak D call: TRBD1 (5 bases). Germline V CDR1 and CDR2: DFQATT, SNEGSKA (reference sequence). The CDR3 runs 14 residues. V was shortened by 2 bases and J by 0 bases, with 10 bases between the two germline ends. CDR3 sequence: CSARPRQMNTEAFF. The DNA of the CDR3 is TGCAGTGCTAGACCAAGACAGATGAACACTGAAGCTTTCTTT.

As for this clonotype: It may be a read error: a sequence one base away is much more abundant. This chain connects TRBV2 to TRBJ1-1, with D tentatively TRBD1 (5 bases). The CDR3 is made up of 14 amino acids. The germline V and J ends were trimmed by 5 bases and 2 bases, with 12 bases remaining between them. CDR1 is SNHLY, CDR2 FYNNEI, per germline. The CDR3 bases are TGTGCCAGCAGTAAAACAGGATCAAACACTGAAGCTTTCTTT. Its translation is CASSKTGSNTEAFF.

Remarks on this clonotype: A much more abundant neighbour one base away suggests this may be a read error. The chain is built from TRBV10-3 and TRBJ1-4; D perhaps matches TRBD1 (5 bases). The CDR3 consists of 12 residues. CDR1 is ENHRY and CDR2 is SYGVKD in the germline V gene. The ends were cut back, 8 bases at V and 9 bases at J, with 13 bases in the middle. The CDR3 reads CAIGTDDQKLFF. DNA of the CDR3: TGTGCCATCGGGACCGATGATCAAAAACTGTTTTTT.

This clonotype was seen ten or more times. The CDR3 sequence is CASSPTGTEKLFF. The CDR3 DNA reads TGTGCCAGCAGTCCGACAGGGACTGAAAAACTGTTTTTT. The chain employs TRBV2 and TRBJ1-4; 7 nucleotides match TRBD1. The germline gives CDR1 SNHLY, CDR2 FYNNEI. V shed 5 bases, J shed 7 bases, and the junction held 4 bases outside the gene matches. The CDR3 runs 13 residues.

This clonotype was seen many times. This chain connects TRBV4-2 to TRBJ1-6; 8 nucleotides agree with TRBD1. This CDR3 contains 13 residues. Germline V gene data show CDR1 as LGHNA and CDR2 as YNFKEQ. V trimming: 3 bases; J trimming: 8 bases; junction bases outside the gene matches: 0. This CDR3 is CASSQDRDSPLHF. CDR3 bases: TGTGCCAGCAGCCAGGACAGGGATTCACCCCTCCACTTT.

This clonotype has a handful of counts. Compared with germline, one end of the junction differs, possibly owing to a read error. The genes are TRBV5-4 and TRBJ2-3, with D possibly matching TRBD2 (6 bases). CDR3 length: 12 residues. Germline V gene data show CDR1 as SGHNT and CDR2 as YYREEE (reference sequence). The CDR3 region is CASSFRDSLKNF. DNA for the CDR3: TGTGCCAGCAGCTTTCGGGACTCGCTAAAGAATTTT.

This clonotype appeared many times. The chain employs TRBV6-5 and TRBJ2-3; tentatively, D is TRBD1 or TRBD2 (5 bases each). This CDR3 is built from 17 residues. The germline gives CDR1 MNHEY, CDR2 SVGAGI. V was trimmed by 2 bases and J by 2 bases, leaving 17 bases between them. CDR3 residues: CASSYSRRGPLTDTQYF. Written as DNA, the CDR3 is TGTGCCAGCAGTTACAGTCGTCGGGGACCACTCACAGATACGCAGTATTTT.

There are many counts of this clonotype. The chain employs TRBV6-2 or TRBV6-3 and TRBJ2-7; 7 bases agree with TRBD1. The germline gives CDR1 MNHEY, CDR2 SVGEGT. This CDR3 spans 14 amino acids. The ends lost 10 bases at V and 1 base at J; junction bases unmatched: 10. The DNA of the CDR3 is TGTGCCACCAAATCGGCAGGGGGTTCCTACGAGCAGTACTTC. Translated, it gives CATKSAGGSYEQYF.